This TCR beta chain came from a study of spatial heterogeneity in lung cancer (dated by TCRdb to about 2019). Background on the whole study: Beta-chain transcripts were consistently detected in greater numbers than alpha-chain transcripts, which likely reflects a higher abundance of beta-chain transcripts. TCR transcript counts in tumor regions correlated strongly with a T cell transcriptional module score from matched bulk RNA-seq. In the raw uncorrected reads, each unique combination of TCR and UMI appeared on average more than ten times. In non-small cell lung cancer, the study quantitatively compared TCR alpha and beta repertoires across several tumor regions, matched nontumor lung, and blood. Nonsynonymous mutation counts, determined by whole-exome sequencing of tumor tissue, were related to TCR repertoire features. At surgery, both alpha and beta chains were TCR-sequenced in roughly 230 tumor regions, approximately 64 matched nontumor lung samples and a few dozen PBMC samples.

The V and J ends are trimmed by 0 bases and 1 base, leaving 13 bases between them. The CDR3 contains 17 residues, cysteine and phenylalanine counted. Only CDR3 DNA is held: 51 bases, read in frame from base 1. The germline V gene gives CDR1 as MGHRA and CDR2 as YSYEKL. A note on this clonotype: Which antigen it targets is not known. It has no much larger one-base neighbor in the sample; base qualities were not kept. A library prepared for alpha chains yielded this beta chain as an off-target read; its size is of little meaning.

The time point tag for this specimen amounts to: sample taken at primary tumor resection. Samples were obtained from about 75 patients with early-stage, untreated non-small cell lung cancer from the lung TRACERx cohort. Without any cell sorting, TCR sequencing was performed on whole RNA extracted either from tumor and nontumor lung tissue or from cryopreserved PBMC samples. A patient was chosen for TCR sequencing only when enough RNA was available from at least two tumor regions. Before being selected, tumor and adjacent nontumor lung specimens were reviewed by a lung pathologist. The study at large found these results: TCR-seq coverage of tumor T cells was estimated to be only approximately 7% for alpha chains and about 13% for beta chains. Additional single-cell paired TCR alpha and beta sequencing was considered necessary to confirm, at a functional level, the hypothesis that regional TCRs recognize regional mutations. The tumor nonsynonymous mutation count correlated with the number of expanded intratumoral alpha and beta TCRs. Counts of ubiquitous and regional expanded TCRs were found to correlate with counts of ubiquitous and regional nonsynonymous mutations, respectively.

The library was obtained by 5' RACE. The sample was run on a NextSeq 500. To allow correction of PCR and sequencing errors, the TCR library protocol tagged every TCR cDNA molecule with a unique molecular identifier. In the paper's pipeline: TCR identification, UMI-based error correction and CDR3 extraction were all carried out with Decombinator tools. TCRs above a frequency of 2 per 1,000, corresponding to the top 1% of the tumor frequency distribution, were defined as expanded. Expanded tumor TCRs statistically deemed absent (corrected P<0.05) from at least one tumor region were classed as regional, and all other expanded tumor TCRs were classed as ubiquitous. Rényi diversity was computed with the R vegan package after subsampling each repertoire 100 times to 5,000 TCRs. CDR3 similarity networks were constructed using string-kernel similarity of amino acid triplets, with links drawn between CDR3s whose pairwise similarity was above 0.82. TCRdb itself trimmed the public reads at Q25 with fastp, ran MiXCR and retained productive beta chains. Each CDR3 protein appears once, grouped with its most common genes and DNA. The V and J calls and clone size are TCRdb's, not the authors'. Within this sample are about 10,000 distinct CDR3 sequences, with less than 65% of them counted one time only. About 28% of the sample comes from the top ten.

The chain employs TRBV4-1 and TRBJ1-5, and the D gene may be TRBD1, 5 bases matching. The receptor was derived from a female donor with early-stage non-small cell lung cancer. The sequenced sample was lung tumor tissue, obtained at surgery. This receptor carries the CDR3 CASSQETDLRSNQPQHF. The nucleotide sequence reads as follows: TGCGCCAGCAGCCAAGAGACAGACCTTAGGAGCAATCAGCCCCAGCATTTT.